This T cell receptor beta chain was observed in a study of T cells in Graves' hyperthyroidism and ophthalmopathy. At the level of the study: Peripheral blood was collected at initial diagnosis, before any treatment.

This sample holds PBMCs from roughly 10 ml fresh peripheral blood. A word on this clonotype: Antigen specificity is unknown.

TCR beta CDR3 sequences were amplified from RNA transcripts. First-round RT-PCR with HTBI primers amplified the TCR CDR3 region. Using its own MiXCR run on the multiplex PCR reads, TCRdb lists one record per CDR3 protein. The data contain roughly 35,000 distinct CDR3 sequences, 40% to 65% of them singletons. Study-wide findings and caveats: Most clonotypes expanded in thyroid above 0.001 were likewise present in blood.

Trimming removed 5 bases at V and 0 bases at J, with 11 bases between. The CDR3 consists of 14 residues. Germline CDR1 and CDR2: SGHTA and FQGNSA. This TCR was sampled from a woman between 40 and 55 years old with Graves' ophthalmopathy. V usage is TRBV7-2 and J usage is TRBJ2-7, with no clear D. The specimen sequenced was blood. CDR3 bases: TGTGCCAGCAGCACCTCCGGCAGCTCCTACGAGCAGTACTTC. Protein sequence: CASSTSGSSYEQYF.